This is a list of T cell receptor beta chains from one sample in a study of technical replicates of blood from four donors. The repertoire was sequenced with immunoSEQ multiplex PCR; TCRdb's copy has only in-frame clones and lacks some. Among about 97,000 clones, less than 95% were seen once, and the ten largest hold approximately 0.33%. Material for sequencing was T cells isolated from PBMCs. These receptor sequences come from a human donor in good health. Both conserved end residues are part of each CDR3. Fields, in order: J gene, CDR3 length, V gene, D gene, CDR3 protein, CDR3 DNA. A D gene is named only where the DNA matches it firmly.

TRBJ2-2 16 TRBV27 - CASSDETGFSTGELFF TGTGCCAGCAGTGACGAAACAGGGTTCTCCACCGGGGAGCTGTTTTTT
TRBJ1-4 14 TRBV28 TRBD1 CASSSATGREKLFF TGTGCCAGCAGTTCAGCGACAGGGAGGGAAAAACTGTTTTTT
TRBJ2-3 17 TRBV7-2 - CASSFSHAGRLGDTQYF TGTGCCAGCAGCTTTTCACACGCCGGGAGATTGGGAGATACGCAGTATTTT
TRBJ1-5 14 TRBV19 TRBD1 CASSGQGNNQPQHF TGTGCCAGCTCGGGACAGGGAAACAATCAGCCCCAGCATTTT
TRBJ2-2 15 TRBV18 - CASSPRGEVTGELFF TGTGCCAGCTCACCGCGGGGAGAGGTCACCGGGGAGCTGTTTTTT
TRBJ2-1 16 TRBV13 TRBD2 CASSLGLAGGPDEQFF TGTGCCAGCAGCTTAGGACTAGCGGGAGGGCCGGATGAGCAGTTCTTC
TRBJ2-2 15 TRBV6-5 TRBD2 CASSYGLAGAGELFF TGTGCCAGCAGTTATGGTTTAGCGGGCGCTGGGGAGCTGTTTTTT
TRBJ1-1 15 TRBV4-1 - CASSQEDRINTEAFF TGCGCCAGCAGCCAAGAAGACAGGATTAACACTGAAGCTTTCTTT
TRBJ2-7 19 TRBV4-1 TRBD2 CASSQELWRLAGGPDEQYF TGCGCCAGCAGCCAAGAACTCTGGCGACTAGCGGGAGGGCCGGACGAGCAGTACTTC
TRBJ2-2 15 TRBV30 - CAWSDSSYNTGELFF TGTGCCTGGAGTGACTCCTCGTATAACACCGGGGAGCTGTTTTTT
TRBJ2-1 16 TRBV7-6 TRBD2 CASSLTGLAGINEQFF TGTGCCAGCAGCTTAACTGGACTAGCGGGAATCAATGAGCAGTTCTTC
TRBJ2-2 16 TRBV4-1 TRBD1 CASSQSWTGETGELFF TGCGCCAGCAGCCAATCCTGGACAGGGGAAACCGGGGAGCTGTTTTTT
TRBJ2-1 15 TRBV29-1 - CSVEGGFSTYNEQFF TGCAGCGTTGAAGGCGGTTTTAGCACCTACAATGAGCAGTTCTTC